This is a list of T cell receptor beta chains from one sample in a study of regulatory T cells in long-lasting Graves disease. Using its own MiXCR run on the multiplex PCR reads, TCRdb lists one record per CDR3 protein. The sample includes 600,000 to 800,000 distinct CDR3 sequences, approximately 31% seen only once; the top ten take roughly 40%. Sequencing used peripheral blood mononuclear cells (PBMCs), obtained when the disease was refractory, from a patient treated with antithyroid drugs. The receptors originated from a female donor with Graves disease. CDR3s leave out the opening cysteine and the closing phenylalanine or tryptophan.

CDR3 protein: SAKGGGDGYT; V gene: TRBV20-1; J gene: TRBJ1-2
CDR3 protein: SARPPQGNTEAF; V gene: TRBV20-1; J gene: TRBJ1-1
CDR3 protein: ASSFGTFEANYGYT; V gene: TRBV11-2; J gene: TRBJ1-2
CDR3 protein: ATSGGLAEETQY; V gene: TRBV24-1; J gene: TRBJ2-5
CDR3 protein: ASDLRRGEQY; V gene: TRBV12-5; J gene: TRBJ2-7
CDR3 protein: ASSYSSRGGTEAF; V gene: TRBV6-6; J gene: TRBJ1-1
CDR3 protein: ASSLTFPEYGYT; V gene: TRBV12-3/TRBV12-4; J gene: TRBJ1-2
CDR3 protein: ASSLARGTSGETQY; V gene: TRBV7-9; J gene: TRBJ2-5
CDR3 protein: ASGQANSYTEAF; V gene: TRBV30; J gene: TRBJ1-1
CDR3 protein: ATSVTGGGQPQH; V gene: TRBV15; J gene: TRBJ1-5
CDR3 protein: ASGPSRYEQY; V gene: TRBV12-5; J gene: TRBJ2-7
CDR3 protein: ASSESVRAF; V gene: TRBV2; J gene: TRBJ1-1
CDR3 protein: ASRPPGGNQPQH; V gene: TRBV28; J gene: TRBJ1-5
CDR3 protein: ASSPPGLAVYEQY; V gene: TRBV6-1; J gene: TRBJ2-7
CDR3 protein: ASRTGTPAVEKLF; V gene: TRBV2; J gene: TRBJ1-4
CDR3 protein: ASSLQTGTYGYT; V gene: TRBV7-9; J gene: TRBJ1-2
CDR3 protein: ASSEDRTIMNTEAF; V gene: TRBV11-2; J gene: TRBJ1-1
CDR3 protein: SGGRVNTEAF; V gene: TRBV20-1; J gene: TRBJ1-1
CDR3 protein: ASSLTGGQGGYT; V gene: TRBV7-3; J gene: TRBJ1-2
CDR3 protein: ASSLRQGVNTEAF; V gene: TRBV12-3/TRBV12-4; J gene: TRBJ1-1
CDR3 protein: ASSENISEAF; V gene: TRBV6-1; J gene: TRBJ1-1
CDR3 protein: ASSINGDQPQH; V gene: TRBV19; J gene: TRBJ1-5
CDR3 protein: ASSPRHSYEQY; V gene: TRBV5-1; J gene: TRBJ2-7
CDR3 protein: ASRGTGMNTEAF; V gene: TRBV6-1; J gene: TRBJ1-1
CDR3 protein: ASSDRGVGYT; V gene: TRBV5-5; J gene: TRBJ1-2
CDR3 protein: ASSTSQNTGELF; V gene: TRBV6-1; J gene: TRBJ2-2
CDR3 protein: ASSSGLATEQY; V gene: TRBV6-5; J gene: TRBJ2-7
CDR3 protein: AVHRGLTEAF; V gene: TRBV30; J gene: TRBJ1-1
CDR3 protein: SARVDNTDTQY; V gene: TRBV20-1; J gene: TRBJ2-3
CDR3 protein: ASSPGQGVNSPLH; V gene: TRBV12-3/TRBV12-4; J gene: TRBJ1-6
CDR3 protein: SVPVDRAVGYT; V gene: TRBV29-1; J gene: TRBJ1-2
CDR3 protein: ASSLTGRGETQY; V gene: TRBV7-9; J gene: TRBJ2-5